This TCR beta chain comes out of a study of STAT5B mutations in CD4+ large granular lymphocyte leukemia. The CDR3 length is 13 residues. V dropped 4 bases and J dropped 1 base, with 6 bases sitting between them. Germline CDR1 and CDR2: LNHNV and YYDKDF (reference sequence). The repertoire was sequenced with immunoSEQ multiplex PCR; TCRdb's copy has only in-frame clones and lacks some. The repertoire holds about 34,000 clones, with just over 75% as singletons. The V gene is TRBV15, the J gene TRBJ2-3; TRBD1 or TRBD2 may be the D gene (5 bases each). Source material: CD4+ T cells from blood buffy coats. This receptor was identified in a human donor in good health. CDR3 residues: CATSMGGTDTQYF. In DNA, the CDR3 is TGTGCCACCAGCATGGGGGGCACAGATACGCAGTATTTT.